These T cell receptor beta chains were read from a single sample in a study of blood T cell repertoires in COVID-19. The assay was immunoSEQ multiplex PCR, and TCRdb's table has in-frame clones only and misses some. The table lists roughly 250,000 clones, 83% of them singletons. The sequenced material came from PBMCs or T cells enriched from blood (not recorded which). The origin of the receptors is a woman between 40 and 50 years old who had been exposed to COVID-19. The CDR3 runs from the conserved cysteine through the conserved F or W. Each record gives: J gene, V gene, clone size, D gene, CDR3 protein, CDR3 DNA. D genes are given only for firm matches. For some rows the clone size is stated as once, few or many, or as a class when expanded; others skip it.

J: TRBJ1-2; V: TRBV7-6; size: many; D: TRBD1; CDR3: CASSLSATGVRGYTF; DNA: TGTGCCAGCAGCTTATCGGCGACAGGGGTACGGGGCTACACCTTC
J: TRBJ1-6; V: TRBV10-3; size: once; D: TRBD1; CDR3: CAIGPQGARSPLHF; DNA: TGTGCCATCGGCCCCCAGGGGGCGCGCTCACCCCTCCACTTT
J: TRBJ1-2; V: TRBV29-1; size: few; D: -; CDR3: CSVGPGNYGYTF; DNA: TGCAGCGTTGGACCGGGAAACTATGGCTACACCTTC
J: TRBJ2-1; V: TRBV7-2; size: -; D: -; CDR3: CASSFVRNEQFF; DNA: TGTGCCAGCAGCTTTGTGCGTAATGAGCAGTTCTTC
J: TRBJ1-1; V: TRBV6-4; size: -; D: -; CDR3: CASSDEMNTEAFF; DNA: TGTGCCAGCAGTGACGAGATGAACACTGAAGCTTTCTTT
J: TRBJ1-5; V: TRBV6-5; size: -; D: -; CDR3: CASGPNQPQHF; DNA: TGTGCCAGCGGGCCCAATCAGCCCCAGCATTTT
J: TRBJ1-2; V: TRBV2; size: -; D: -; CDR3: CASSEGRGILYGYTF; DNA: TGTGCCAGCAGTGAGGGCAGGGGCATTCTCTATGGCTACACCTTC
J: TRBJ2-2; V: TRBV27; size: -; D: -; CDR3: CASSLGVDTTTGELFF; DNA: TGTGCCAGCAGCCTAGGGGTTGACACCACCACCGGGGAGCTGTTTTTT
J: TRBJ1-1; V: TRBV5-4; size: -; D: -; CDR3: CASSSTGTNTEAFF; DNA: TGTGCCAGCAGCTCCACAGGGACGAACACTGAAGCTTTCTTT
J: TRBJ1-5; V: TRBV27; size: -; D: -; CDR3: CASRETGMGNQPQHF; DNA: TGTGCCAGCAGAGAAACAGGGATGGGCAATCAGCCCCAGCATTTT
J: TRBJ1-5; V: TRBV6-2/TRBV6-3; size: -; D: TRBD1; CDR3: CASSYRRDREGSQPQHF; DNA: TGTGCCAGCAGTTACAGGCGGGACAGGGAAGGAAGTCAGCCCCAGCATTTT
J: TRBJ2-1; V: TRBV30; size: once; D: TRBD2; CDR3: CAWSWGSGANEQFF; DNA: TGTGCCTGGAGTTGGGGAAGCGGGGCTAATGAGCAGTTCTTC
J: TRBJ1-6; V: TRBV18; size: once; D: -; CDR3: CASSPRDSYNSPLHF; DNA: TGTGCCAGCTCACCCCGGGACTCCTATAATTCACCCCTCCACTTT
J: TRBJ1-2; V: TRBV19; size: -; D: TRBD1; CDR3: CASSHGGQGNYGYTF; DNA: TGTGCCAGTAGTCATGGGGGACAGGGTAACTATGGCTACACCTTC
J: TRBJ2-1; V: TRBV7-2; size: -; D: TRBD2; CDR3: CASRTTSGGFNNEQFF; DNA: TGTGCCAGCAGGACGACTAGCGGGGGGTTTAACAATGAGCAGTTCTTC
J: TRBJ1-6; V: TRBV7-2; size: -; D: -; CDR3: CASSGQLNSPLHF; DNA: TGTGCCAGCAGCGGCCAGTTAAATTCACCCCTCCACTTT
J: TRBJ1-4; V: TRBV5-1; size: -; D: -; CDR3: CASSLGGRSGSNEKLFF; DNA: TGCGCCAGCAGCTTGGGCGGCCGGAGCGGGTCTAATGAAAAACTGTTTTTT
J: TRBJ1-1; V: TRBV7-2; size: -; D: -; CDR3: CASSPGGEFEAFF; DNA: TGTGCCAGCAGCCCCGGCGGGGAATTTGAAGCTTTCTTT
J: TRBJ1-2; V: TRBV20-1; size: -; D: -; CDR3: CSASQGGGYTF; DNA: TGCAGTGCTAGCCAGGGTGGTGGCTACACCTTC
J: TRBJ2-1; V: TRBV29-1; size: few; D: -; CDR3: CSVAQGSEQFF; DNA: TGCAGCGTTGCCCAGGGGAGTGAGCAGTTCTTC
J: TRBJ1-1; V: TRBV4-2; size: -; D: -; CDR3: CASSQEDWAGRDTEAFF; DNA: TGTGCCAGCAGCCAGGAGGACTGGGCGGGCCGGGACACTGAAGCTTTCTTT
J: TRBJ1-2; V: TRBV7-9; size: -; D: -; CDR3: CASSQQVEANYGYTF; DNA: TGTGCCAGCTCGCAGCAGGTGGAAGCTAACTATGGCTACACCTTC
J: TRBJ2-5; V: TRBV4-1; size: -; D: TRBD2; CDR3: CASSLAGGQETQYF; DNA: TGCGCCAGCAGCCTAGCGGGGGGGCAGGAGACCCAGTACTTC
J: TRBJ1-5; V: TRBV6-5; size: once; D: -; CDR3: CATLGRQNQPQHF; DNA: TGTGCCACCCTGGGCCGGCAAAATCAGCCCCAGCATTTT
J: TRBJ2-3; V: TRBV5-4; size: -; D: TRBD2; CDR3: CASSLSGGGADTQYF; DNA: TGTGCCAGCAGCTTGAGTGGGGGAGGGGCAGATACGCAGTATTTT